The next 27 T cell receptor beta chains were all read from a single sample in a study of T cell responses to AZD1222 COVID-19 vaccine. Clones were sequenced by immunoSEQ multiplex PCR, and TCRdb holds only the in-frame ones, with some missing. The table shows roughly 150,000 clones, with about 90% occurring only once. The sequencing here drew on peripheral blood, taken 28 days after the second AZD1222 dose. All receptors come from an adult who received the AZD1222 COVID-19 vaccine.

The J gene is TRBJ2-5, the V gene TRBV10-3, with 7 bases that match TRBD2. The J segment lost 5 bases and the V segment lost 8 bases, leaving 5 bases of the junction unmatched. The CDR3 extends over 12 amino acids. Germline-derived CDR1 and CDR2 are ENHRY and SYGVKD. CDR3 in amino acids: CAIQGEGETQYF. For the CDR3, the DNA is TGTGCCATCCAAGGGGAGGGGGAGACCCAGTACTTC.

This sequence joins TRBV18 and TRBJ2-3, with 11 bases identical to TRBD2. Germline CDR1 reads KGHSH; CDR2 reads LQKENI. After removal of 8 bases from V and 1 base from J, the junction contained 2 bases not matched to a gene. CDR3 length equals 14 residues. The CDR3 region is CASPGLAGTDTQYF. Written as DNA, the CDR3 is TGTGCCAGCCCGGGACTAGCGGGCACAGATACGCAGTATTTT.

This clone showed up just a few times. The chain joins TRBV11-2 to TRBJ2-1; 9 bases map to TRBD2. Germline CDR1 SGHAT, CDR2 FQNNGV. V dropped 0 bases and J dropped 8; count of bases not matched to a gene: 5. There are 15 residues in the CDR3. CDR3 sequence reads: CASSLDGGRGDEQFF. The CDR3 DNA follows: TGTGCCAGCAGCTTAGATGGCGGGAGGGGGGATGAGCAGTTCTTC.

The gene calls are TRBV6-4 and TRBJ2-3; TRBD2 agrees at 8 bases. Trimming cost V 3 bases and J 7 bases; bases outside gene matches: 12. The germline gives CDR1 MRHNA, CDR2 SNTAGT. The length of the CDR3 is 16 residues. CDR3 coding DNA: TGTGCCAGCAGTGAGTCTCCGGGACTAGGGGGTAATACGCAGTATTTT. Amino acid sequence: CASSESPGLGGNTQYF.

J is TRBJ1-4 and V is TRBV6-7, with D tentatively TRBD1 (6 bases). TRBV6-7 is annotated as an ORF whose role is uncertain. CDR3 length: 19 residues. Trimming cost V 5 bases and J 0 bases, with 22 bases left between them. This chain's CDR3 is CASSGNDRGALSTNEKLFF. CDR3 bases: TGTGCCAGCAGTGGTAATGATCGGGGGGCTTTGTCAACTAATGAAAAACTGTTTTTT.

The V and J genes are TRBV20-1 and TRBJ2-1; D perhaps matches TRBD2 (5 bases). The CDR3 totals 15 residues. Germline V CDR1 and CDR2: DFQATT, SNEGSKA (reference sequence). Trimming took off 3 bases at V and 5 bases at J, with 17 bases between the two ends. The CDR3 sequence: CSASGAVHRNNEQFF. CDR3 nucleotides: TGCAGTGCTAGTGGAGCGGTACACCGAAACAATGAGCAGTTCTTC.

This clone was seen a single time. The chain uses TRBV18 and TRBJ2-3; TRBD2 aligns across 13 bases. CDR1 is KGHSH and CDR2 is LQKENI in the germline V gene. The trim removed 6 bases at V and 3 bases at J, leaving 6 bases unmatched. This CDR3 spans 16 amino acids. The DNA for the CDR3 is TGTGCCAGCTCGAGGACTAGCGGGAGTTGGACAGATACGCAGTATTTT. It encodes CASSRTSGSWTDTQYF.

CDR3 protein: CASINLGLNTEAFF. Written as DNA, the CDR3 is TGTGCCAGCATCAATTTGGGCTTGAACACTGAAGCTTTCTTT. The chain employs TRBV28 and TRBJ1-1; no clear D. CDR1 is MDHEN, CDR2 SYDVKM, per germline. Trimming cost V 7 bases and J 0 bases, with 12 bases left between them. This CDR3 contains 14 residues.

The CDR3 nucleotides read TGTGCCAGCAGTGCCGCCGGGACAGGGGGTGGGAATCAGCCCCAGCATTTT. Translating it yields CASSAAGTGGGNQPQHF. The J gene is TRBJ1-5, the V gene TRBV6-1, with TRBD1 matching 11 bases. This CDR3 has 17 residues. The germline V gene encodes CDR1 MNHNS and CDR2 SASEGT. The V gene end was trimmed by 4 bases and the J gene end by 4 bases; junction bases not matched to a gene: 9.

The chain has TRBV5-6 and TRBJ1-2; no reliable D call. The V gene lost 4 bases and the J gene lost 8 bases, with 18 bases spanning the gap. The V gene's germline CDR1 is SGHDT and CDR2 YYEEEE. CDR3 size: 14 residues. The CDR3 loop reads CASSTSVGPRGYTF. The DNA of the CDR3 is TGTGCCAGCAGCACTAGCGTAGGCCCGAGAGGCTACACCTTC. Full variable domain (outside the CDR3, taken from reference TRBV5-6 and TRBJ1-2): DAGVTQSPTHLIKTRGQQVTLRCSPKSGHDTVSWYQQALGQGPQFIFQYYEEEERQRGNFPDRFSGHQFPNYSSELNVNALLLGDSALYLCASSTSVGPRGYTFGSGTRLTVV.

The chain couples TRBV19 to TRBJ1-5; 8 bases match TRBD1. With 6 bases clipped from V and 2 bases from J, the junction kept 9 bases outside the gene matches. This CDR3 has 16 amino acids. CDR1 and CDR2 from the germline V gene are LNHDA and SQIVND (reference sequence). CDR3 DNA sequence: TGTGCCAGTAGCCACGACAGGGGAAAGGGCAATCAGCCCCAGCATTTT. Residues: CASSHDRGKGNQPQHF.

The chain uses TRBV29-1 and TRBJ1-3; TRBD1 aligns across 8 bases. The CDR3 has 15 amino acids. V was pared by 7 bases and J by 3 bases, with 11 bases of the junction left unmatched. Looked up from germline, CDR1 is SQVTM and CDR2 is ANQGSEA. The chain's CDR3 is CSATQDRASGNTIYF. CDR3 DNA sequence: TGCAGCGCTACGCAGGACAGGGCGAGTGGAAACACCATATATTTT.

Points on this clone: A read error may account for a junction end that differs from germline. The chain employs TRBV6-1 and TRBJ2-1; D possibly corresponds to TRBD2 (6 bases). Germline V gene lookup returns CDR1 MNHNS and CDR2 SASEGT. The CDR3 runs 11 residues. Here the CDR3 DNA reads TGTGCCAGCAGTGAAGGGAGGGGTGGAATCTTC. It translates to CASSEGRGGIF.

The chain couples TRBV2 to TRBJ1-5, with D perhaps matching TRBD1 (5 bases). V was pared by 4 bases and J by 2 bases, with 6 bases between. This CDR3 is built from 13 residues. The germline V gene encodes CDR1 SNHLY and CDR2 FYNNEI. CDR3 in DNA: TGTGCCAGCAGTGGGGGGGGCAATCAGCCCCAGCATTTT. It translates to CASSGGGNQPQHF. The full variable domain, completed using reference TRBV2 and TRBJ1-5, is EPEVTQTPSHQVTQMGQEVILRCVPISNHLYFYWYRQILGQKVEFLVSFYNNEISEKSEIFDDQFSVERPDGSNFTLKIRSTKLEDSAMYFCASSGGGNQPQHFGDGTRLSIL.

The chain links TRBV19 to TRBJ1-4; weak D call: TRBD1 (6 bases). Between the trimmed V and J ends, which lost 3 bases and 0 bases, there was a span of 11 bases. The CDR3 is 16 residues long. CDR1 and CDR2 (germline): LNHDA, SQIVND (reference sequence). As DNA, the CDR3 is TGTGCCAGTAGTATGGGGACATTTGCAACTAATGAAAAACTGTTTTTT. This translates into CASSMGTFATNEKLFF.

This clone was observed a single time. J is TRBJ2-4 and V is TRBV18, with D perhaps given as TRBD1 or TRBD2 (5 bases each). The CDR3 sequence is 15 residues long. The germline V gene has CDR1 KGHSH and CDR2 LQKENI. The V and J ends lost 3 bases and 0 bases respectively, with 9 bases between them. CDR3 in DNA: TGTGCCAGCTCACCTGGTGGGACAGCCAAAAACATTCAGTACTTC. It is translated as CASSPGGTAKNIQYF.

This chain connects TRBV5-1 to TRBJ2-7; TRBD2 matches 7 bases. The trim removed 1 base at V and 0 bases at J, leaving 4 bases unmatched. The CDR3 loop spans 15 amino acids. Germline assignment: CDR1 SGHRS and CDR2 YFSETQ. CDR3 DNA sequence: TGCGCCAGCAGCTTGTGGCCGGGAGGCTCCTACGAGCAGTACTTC. Protein product: CASSLWPGGSYEQYF.

The rearrangement joins TRBV6-1 to TRBJ1-3; a possible D gene is TRBD1 (6 bases). Germline CDR1 reads MNHNS; CDR2 reads SASEGT. The CDR3 is 17 amino acids. The V end lost 6 bases, the J end lost 0 bases, and 18 bases lay between the germline ends. CDR3 region: CASRERDTSLSGNTIYF. The CDR3 DNA sequence: TGTGCCAGCAGGGAACGGGACACCTCACTCTCTGGAAACACCATATATTTT.

On this clone: Other nucleotide sequences in the sample specify the same CDR3. The chain recombines TRBV7-2 with TRBJ1-1; perhaps TRBD1 as D (5 bases). CDR1 and CDR2 (germline): SGHTA, FQGNSA. The CDR3 is 14 amino acids. V dropped 6 bases and J dropped 1 base, with 12 bases sitting between them. The CDR3 nucleotides are TGTGCCAGCAGTTTGATTCAGGGGAACACTGAAGCTTTCTTT. Translating gives CASSLIQGNTEAFF.

The chain joins TRBV3-1 (or the pseudogene TRBV3-2) to TRBJ1-2, with TRBD1 matching over 7 bases. The CDR3 sequence is 13 residues long. The junction had 6 bases not matched to a gene; V was cut back by 4 bases and J by 7 bases. Germline lookup yields CDR1 LGHDT and CDR2 YNNKEL (reference sequence). The CDR3 DNA reads as TGTGCCAGCAGCCTTACAGGGGCTGGTGGCTACACCTTC. Translating gives CASSLTGAGGYTF.

This clone has a single count. J is TRBJ1-5 and V is TRBV6-2 or TRBV6-3; possibly TRBD1 for D (6 bases). The CDR3 covers 12 residues. V was shortened by 6 bases and J by 6 bases, with 9 bases between the two germline ends. Germline-derived CDR1 and CDR2 are MNHEY and SVGEGT. The CDR3 DNA follows: TGTGCCAGCAGCCCGGACAGTCAGCCCCAGCATTTT. It is translated as CASSPDSQPQHF.

By sample fraction, this clone is medium-sized (0.01 to 0.1%). The CDR3 sequence: CAWSGGTGGNQPQHF. CDR3 coding DNA: TGTGCCTGGAGTGGCGGGACAGGAGGCAATCAGCCCCAGCATTTT. The chain employs TRBV30 and TRBJ1-5; 8 bases line up with TRBD1. V lost 1 base, J lost 2 bases, and 4 bases stayed unmatched. Germline assignment: CDR1 GTSNPN and CDR2 SVGIG (reference sequence). The CDR3 has 15 amino acids.

J is TRBJ2-7 and V is TRBV5-1; the D gene could be TRBD1 or TRBD2 (5 bases each). This CDR3 comprises 13 residues. Germline V lookup: CDR1 SGHRS, CDR2 YFSETQ. V was trimmed by 8 bases and J by 3 bases, leaving 15 bases between them. CDR3 nucleotide sequence: TGCGCCAGTTCCTTGGGACCCCTCTACGAGCAGTACTTC. Its translation: CASSLGPLYEQYF.

As regards this clone: Given a much more abundant clone one base away, this may be a read error. This chain connects TRBV11-1 to TRBJ2-7; D is unresolved. The CDR3 loop spans 12 amino acids. Germline CDR1 is SGHAT and CDR2 is FQDESV (reference sequence). Between the trimmed V and J ends, which lost 4 bases and 0 bases, there was a span of 4 bases. This chain's CDR3 is CASSSSSYEQYF. The CDR3 DNA is TGTGCCAGCAGCTCGAGCTCCTACGAGCAGTACTTC.

The V and J genes are TRBV28 and TRBJ2-2; TRBD1 agrees at 7 bases. CDR1 MDHEN and CDR2 SYDVKM come from the germline V gene. V gave up 6 bases and J gave up 5 bases; unmatched junction bases: 6. CDR3 length: 14 amino acids. For the CDR3, the DNA is TGTGCCAGCAGCGCCGAGACAGGGACCGGGGAGCTGTTTTTT. This codes for CASSAETGTGELFF.

Only a few counts were recorded for this clone. The V call is TRBV15, the J call TRBJ1-6, with no clear D. Trimming cost V 4 bases and J 7 bases, with 11 bases left between them. The CDR3 consists of 14 residues. The germline V gene has CDR1 LNHNV and CDR2 YYDKDF (reference sequence). CDR3 DNA: TGTGCCACCAGCATAGAGACCGGGAATTCACCCCTCCACTTT. Translating gives CATSIETGNSPLHF.

The chain joins TRBV5-5 to TRBJ1-2, with D perhaps TRBD1 (5 bases). V dropped 3 bases and J dropped 4 bases, with 19 bases sitting between them. The CDR3 has 16 residues. Germline lookup yields CDR1 SGHKS and CDR2 YYEKEE (reference sequence). This CDR3 reads CASSSDGDLSLYGYTF. Written as DNA, the CDR3 is TGTGCCAGCAGCTCCGATGGGGACCTTTCCCTCTATGGCTACACCTTC.